These 3 T cell receptor beta chains share one sample of origin, sequenced in a study of PD-L1 blockade in urothelial cancer. The method was immunoSEQ multiplex PCR; TCRdb's version includes in-frame clones alone and lacks a portion of them. The sample has tens of thousands of clones, over 75% seen once. Time point meaning: pretreatment peripheral blood. The sample was PBMCs, taken around atezolizumab (anti-PD-L1) treatment. These receptors originate from a man aged 70 or older with urothelial cancer.

The CDR3 coding sequence is TGTGCCAGCAGCTCAGGGGGCGAGCAGTACTTC. This sequence encodes CASSSGGEQYF. The V call is TRBV7-2, the J call TRBJ2-7, with 7 nucleotides matching TRBD1. The junction had 0 bases not matched to a gene; V was cut back by 4 bases and J by 6 bases. The length of the CDR3 is 11 residues. Germline V gene lookup returns CDR1 SGHTA and CDR2 FQGNSA.

The rearrangement uses TRBV30 and TRBJ2-2; no clear D gene. The V gene's germline CDR1 is GTSNPN and CDR2 SVGIG (reference sequence). Trimming cost V 6 bases and J 0 bases, with 2 bases left between them. This CDR3 spans 11 amino acids. CDR3 coding DNA: TGTGCCTGTACGAACACCGGGGAGCTGTTTTTT. Its translation is CACTNTGELFF.

The CDR3 sequence is CASSRDGDEQFF. The CDR3 DNA sequence: TGTGCCAGCAGCCGCGACGGAGATGAGCAGTTCTTC. This rearrangement joins TRBV7-3 to TRBJ2-1; no reliable D call. The CDR3 has 12 amino acids. V was cut by 5 bases and J by 8 bases, with 10 bases left in between. The germline V gene has CDR1 SGHTA and CDR2 FQGTGA.